A single count supports the clone carrying this TCR beta chain. This specimen belongs to a study of blood T cell repertoires in COVID-19. Background on the study: COVID-19 samples from acute and convalescent phases originated in the United States, Italy and Spain. T cells, B-cell-depleted T cells, or PBMCs supplied cDNA or gDNA.

The CDR3 consists of 16 residues. Germline V gene lookup returns CDR1 MGHRA and CDR2 YSYEKL. The germline V and J ends were trimmed by 1 base and 12 bases, with 19 bases remaining between them. In Cohort 3, a recovered donor had either two negative PCRs, clearance, or symptom resolution. Original methodology: Amplification of reference gene primers provided the estimated nucleated cell counts. Data came from immunoSEQ multiplex PCR; TCRdb stores just in-frame clones and leaves some out. V and J calls and clone size follow that table, whereas D and trimming were derived from the DNA. The profile shows 150,000 to 200,000 clones, 60% to 80% of them singletons.

Sample: PBMCs or T cells enriched from blood (not recorded which). The receptor comes from a woman aged 45-60 years who had recovered from COVID-19. V and J are TRBV4-1 and TRBJ1-6; D not resolved. The CDR3: CASSQGEIPSSGPLHF. As DNA, the CDR3 is TGCGCCAGCAGCCAAGGAGAGATTCCTTCGAGCGGACCCCTCCACTTT.